The present T cell receptor (beta chain) was sequenced within a study of T cells after yellow fever vaccination. TCR cDNA was made by 5'RACE template switching, adding a universal primer site and UMIs. TCRdb reprocessed the 5' RACE reads via MiXCR and lists one record per CDR3 protein. The profile shows approximately 110,000 distinct CDR3 sequences, roughly 6.7% of them singletons. Germline CDR1 SEHNR, CDR2 FQNEAQ (reference sequence). After removal of 4 bases from V and 8 bases from J, the junction contained 10 bases not matched to a gene. This CDR3 region has 15 residues. As concerns this clonotype: The target antigen is unknown.

Study-wide points: Some clonotypes, a small share, were shared between CD4 and CD8 compartments. Post-booster reappearance was seen for most primary-vaccination clones (roughly 97% CD4, around 91% CD8).

J is TRBJ1-4 and V is TRBV7-9; TRBD1 aligns across 7 bases. The sample was CD4+ T cells sorted from PBMCs, taken more than 8 days after the first yellow fever vaccination. The clonotype was recovered from a young man who received the YFV17D yellow fever vaccine. The CDR3 nucleotides read TGTGCCAGCAGCTCACTAGGGGGCCTGTTCGAAAAACTGTTTTTT. The encoded protein is CASSSLGGLFEKLFF.